The 8 T cell receptor beta chains listed next were all sequenced from one sample in a study of T-cell reconstitution after alpha-beta-depleted transplantation in children. Unique molecular identifiers were incorporated during preparation of the TCRbeta library. TCRdb re-called the PCR reads with MiXCR, one entry per CDR3 protein. The table has over 200,000 distinct CDR3 sequences, 11% seen once; the top ten hold under 30%. Sample: PBMCs, taken before TCRalphabeta/CD19-depleted stem cell transplant. These receptors originate from a child in the first two years of life with acute myeloid leukemia, due to receive a stem cell transplant.

Many counts were recorded for this clonotype. The V and J genes are TRBV7-8 and TRBJ1-6, with a weak D call TRBD1 (5 bases). Germline CDR1 is SGHVS and CDR2 is FQNEAQ. This CDR3 region has 16 residues. Trimming pared 5 bases from V and 0 bases from J, leaving 11 bases between. CDR3 sequence reads: CASSVGQSSYNSPLHF. As DNA, the CDR3 is TGTGCCAGCAGCGTGGGGCAGAGCTCCTATAATTCACCCCTCCACTTT.

This clonotype has ten or more counts. The chain employs TRBV11-2 and TRBJ1-1; D is perhaps TRBD1 (6 bases). The CDR3 totals 14 residues. Germline V gene data show CDR1 as SGHAT and CDR2 as FQNNGV. V lost 5 bases and J lost 3, with 13 bases in between. The CDR3 coding sequence is TGTGCCAGCAGCCCATTGACAGGCTACACTGAAGCTTTCTTT. Its translation is CASSPLTGYTEAFF.

This clonotype was counted a few times. The chain joins TRBV20-1 to TRBJ1-1; a weak D match, TRBD1 (6 bases). This CDR3 region has 13 residues. The germline V and J ends were trimmed by 3 bases and 5 bases, with 13 bases remaining between them. Germline CDR1 and CDR2: DFQATT and SNEGSKA (reference sequence). Here the CDR3 reads CSASEGGITEAFF. In nucleotides, the CDR3 is TGCAGTGCTAGTGAAGGGGGTATAACTGAAGCTTTCTTT.

This clonotype showed up many times. The chain couples TRBV12-3 or TRBV12-4 to TRBJ1-2, with 7 bases fitting TRBD1. V lost 5 bases, J lost 1 base, and 10 bases stayed unmatched. There are 16 residues in the CDR3. The CDR3 coding sequence is TGTGCCAGCAGTCCACGGACAGGATTTAATAACTATGGCTACACCTTC. Translating gives CASSPRTGFNNYGYTF.

This clonotype was recorded many times. This chain uses TRBV20-1 with TRBJ1-2; 8 nucleotides align to TRBD1. Germline V gene lookup returns CDR1 DFQATT and CDR2 SNEGSKA (reference sequence). Germline trimming cut 3 bases from V and 0 bases from J; bases unmatched to any gene: 12. The length of the CDR3 is 17 residues. The DNA of the CDR3 is TGCAGTGCTAGGCCTCCCGCCGGGACAGGAACTAACTATGGCTACACCTTC. This sequence encodes CSARPPAGTGTNYGYTF.

The chain couples TRBV20-1 to TRBJ2-7; no reliable D call. This CDR3 comprises 14 residues. Trimming removed 2 bases at V and 5 bases at J, with 16 bases between. The germline V gene encodes CDR1 DFQATT and CDR2 SNEGSKA (reference sequence). For the CDR3, the DNA is TGCAGTGCTAGACCGGTAAGTACCGACGACGAGCAGTACTTC. Translated, it gives CSARPVSTDDEQYF.

This clonotype has at least ten counts. The V gene is TRBV20-1, the J gene TRBJ1-5, with D possibly matching TRBD1 (5 bases). V lost 5 bases and J lost 4, with 15 bases in between. The length of the CDR3 is 14 residues. In germline, CDR1 is DFQATT, CDR2 SNEGSKA (reference sequence). The CDR3 spells CSARDRGPNQPQHF. The CDR3 DNA sequence: TGCAGTGCTCGGGACCGGGGCCCTAATCAGCCCCAGCATTTT.

The chain is built from TRBV11-2 and TRBJ2-3; the D gene could be TRBD1 or TRBD2 (6 bases each). Germline V lookup: CDR1 SGHAT, CDR2 FQNNGV. The CDR3 runs to 16 residues. V was clipped by 5 bases and J by 5 bases, with 20 bases between them. Here the CDR3 reads CASSPPGALRVDTQYF. The CDR3 DNA sequence: TGTGCCAGCAGCCCCCCGGGGGCCTTACGGGTAGATACGCAGTATTTT.